The entry below describes one TCR beta chain. Its antigen is as yet unknown. This CDR3 contains 14 residues. Trimming removed 4 bases from V and 5 bases from J; junction bases left unmatched: 5. In germline, CDR1 is SGHTS, CDR2 YDEGEE. The sample originates from a study of shared clonotypes between healthy human individuals. About the research overall: CD8 memory received one plate per donor, CD8 naive two, CD4 memory three and CD4 naive three. Notes on the study in general: In contrast to clonotypes shared by all four donors, non-shared clonotypes had lower generation probabilities.

CD8 cells regarded as naive lacked CD45RO, were positively chosen for CCR7, and omitted terminally differentiated effector memory CD45RA+ cells. Every contributor of samples was a Caucasian grown-up residing in Nashville, Tennessee. Generated by immunoSEQ multiplex PCR, the TCRdb table keeps only in-frame clones and is missing some. Counted here are around 2,000,000 clones, approximately 94% occurring once; the ten biggest clones make up around 1.7%. V gene TRBV5-8 combines with J gene TRBJ2-7, with 11 bases identical to TRBD1. This receptor was obtained from a man younger than 35 in good health. Some clones in this sample may be carry-over from other donors' samples. The material sequenced was naive CD8+ T cells from PBMCs. The CDR3 sequence is CASSRGQGANEQYF. Here the CDR3 DNA reads TGTGCCAGCAGCCGAGGACAGGGGGCGAACGAGCAGTACTTC. Complete variable domain (other parts from reference TRBV5-8 and TRBJ2-7): EAGVTQSPTHLIKTRGQQATLRCSPISGHTSVYWYQQALGLGLQFLLWYDEGEERNRGNFPPRFSGRQFPNYSSELNVNALELEDSALYLCASSRGQGANEQYFGPGTRLTVT.